The TCR beta chain under discussion was sequenced for a study of T cell repertoires in cytomegalovirus infection. Turning to the study itself: Shared public TCR beta signatures pointed to both CMV infection and a matching HLA type.

This clonotype was observed a handful of times. Its matching antigen is unknown. Germline assignment: CDR1 SEHNR and CDR2 FQNEAQ (reference sequence). Trimming took off 3 bases at V and 2 bases at J, with 10 bases between the two ends. This CDR3 comprises 14 residues. General study results and limits: Of the TCR beta families, the public ones yielded a cumulative frequency that identified carriers of CMV plus the relevant HLA.

TCRdb used MiXCR to reprocess the reads, holding one entry per CDR3 protein. The repertoire holds just under 550,000 distinct CDR3 sequences, with approximately 25% as singletons. V gene TRBV7-9 combines with J gene TRBJ1-1; D remains unclear. The TCR was taken from a human donor in good health (CMV status not recorded). Some clones in this sample may be carry-over from other donors' samples. Sequenced sample: PBMCs. The CDR3 loop is CASSFLGPNTEAFF. The CDR3 DNA sequence: TGTGCCAGCAGCTTCCTTGGACCTAACACTGAAGCTTTCTTT.